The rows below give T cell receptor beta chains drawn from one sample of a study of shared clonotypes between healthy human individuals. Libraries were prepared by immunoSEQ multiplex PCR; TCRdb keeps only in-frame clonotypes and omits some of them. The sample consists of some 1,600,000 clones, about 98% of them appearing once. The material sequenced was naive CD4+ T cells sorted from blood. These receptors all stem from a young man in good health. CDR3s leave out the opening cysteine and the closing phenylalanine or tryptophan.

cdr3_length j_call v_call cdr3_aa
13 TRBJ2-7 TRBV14 ASSQARAVSYEQY
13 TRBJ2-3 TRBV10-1 ASSENPSLSDTQY
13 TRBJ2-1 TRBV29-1 SVAPNQIGNNEQF
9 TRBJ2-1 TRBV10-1 ASLRRFEQF
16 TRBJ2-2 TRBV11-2 ASSIRSAGASNTGELF
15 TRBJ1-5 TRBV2 ASRKDRAVHSNQPQH
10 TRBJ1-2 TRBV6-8 ASNEGTNCYT
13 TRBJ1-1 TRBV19 ASSLRDRGRTEAF
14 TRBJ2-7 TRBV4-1 ASSQDRLADTYEQY
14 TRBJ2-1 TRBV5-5 ASSRAARSSYNEQF
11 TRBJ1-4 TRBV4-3 ASSLLIREKLF
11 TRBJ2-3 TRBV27 ASSLYGEGRMY
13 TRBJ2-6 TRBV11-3 ASSSGVSGANVLT
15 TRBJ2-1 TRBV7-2 ASSPLSGLDSYNEQF
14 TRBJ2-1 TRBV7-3 ASSPRTSGAYNEQF
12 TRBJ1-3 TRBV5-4 ASSRTGFGNTIY
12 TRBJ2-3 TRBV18 ASSLGLGTDTQY
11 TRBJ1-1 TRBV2 ASSVTQGAIAF
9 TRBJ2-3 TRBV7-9 ASTRTDTQY
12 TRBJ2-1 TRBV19 ASRAGGSYNEQF
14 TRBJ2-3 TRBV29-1 SVPGLAGGPGDTQY
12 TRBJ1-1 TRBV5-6 ASSPSRRNTEAF
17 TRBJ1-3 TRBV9 ASSVGGRSGLRAGNTIY
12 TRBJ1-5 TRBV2 ASNPMGQNQPQH
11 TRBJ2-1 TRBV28 ASRLDSYNEQF
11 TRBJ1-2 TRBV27 ASSLKGMRGYT
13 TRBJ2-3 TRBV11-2 ASTNLGRPPDTQY
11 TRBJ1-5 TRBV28 ASRGGLNQPQH
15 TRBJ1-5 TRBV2 ASSAPRGTGGNQPQH
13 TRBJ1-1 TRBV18 ASSPLDSLNTEAF
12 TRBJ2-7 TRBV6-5 ASRGVGTKYEQY
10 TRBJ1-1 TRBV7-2 ASSLGRTEAF
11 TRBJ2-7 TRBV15 ATSRAASYEQY
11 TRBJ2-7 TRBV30 AWSANLGTEQY
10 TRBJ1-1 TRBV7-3 ASSAPGQEAF
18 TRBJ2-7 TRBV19 ASIDLKDREREPSSYEQY
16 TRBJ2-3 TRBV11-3 ASSEGTSGTVRADTQY
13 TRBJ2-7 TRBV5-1 ASSRLAAGAGEQY
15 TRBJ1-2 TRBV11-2 ASSPDNTGTGGGGYT
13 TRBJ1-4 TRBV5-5 ASSAHGGENEKLF
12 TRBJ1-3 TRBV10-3 AVRQGNSGNTIY
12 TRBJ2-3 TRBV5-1 ASSSPELIDTQY
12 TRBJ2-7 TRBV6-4 AIEEGTSFHEQY
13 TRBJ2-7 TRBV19 ASSIGGGKSYEQY
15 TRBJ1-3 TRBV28 ASSPGTGVTSGNTIY
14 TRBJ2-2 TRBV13 ASSLLEGGHTGELF
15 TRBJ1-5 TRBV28 ASSYPPWKESNQPQH